The table lists the clone carrying this T cell receptor (beta chain) with a count of one. As yet, its antigen is unknown. The record originates from a study of cytomegalovirus exposure and HLA in healthy donors. Overall study results and limits: In terms of immune exposure information, only CMV serostatus was available.

The PCR was carried out with 60 Vbeta primers and 13 Jbeta primers. The data were produced by immunoSEQ multiplex PCR, yet TCRdb's version contains in-frame clones alone and is incomplete. This table holds roughly 160,000 clones, approximately 77% found once. Losses at the gene ends were 7 bases for V and 0 bases for J; bases not matched to a gene: 8. The CDR3 spans 16 residues. The V gene's germline CDR1 is MNHEY and CDR2 SMNVEV (reference sequence). The chain carries TRBV27 and TRBJ1-4; 7 bases are a match to TRBD1. Sequencing was done on a sample of PBMCs. The TCR originated in a young man in good health and CMV-seropositive. CDR3 DNA: TGTGCCAGCACCATGGGACAGCCCACAACTAATGAAAAACTGTTTTTT. Its translation is CASTMGQPTTNEKLFF.